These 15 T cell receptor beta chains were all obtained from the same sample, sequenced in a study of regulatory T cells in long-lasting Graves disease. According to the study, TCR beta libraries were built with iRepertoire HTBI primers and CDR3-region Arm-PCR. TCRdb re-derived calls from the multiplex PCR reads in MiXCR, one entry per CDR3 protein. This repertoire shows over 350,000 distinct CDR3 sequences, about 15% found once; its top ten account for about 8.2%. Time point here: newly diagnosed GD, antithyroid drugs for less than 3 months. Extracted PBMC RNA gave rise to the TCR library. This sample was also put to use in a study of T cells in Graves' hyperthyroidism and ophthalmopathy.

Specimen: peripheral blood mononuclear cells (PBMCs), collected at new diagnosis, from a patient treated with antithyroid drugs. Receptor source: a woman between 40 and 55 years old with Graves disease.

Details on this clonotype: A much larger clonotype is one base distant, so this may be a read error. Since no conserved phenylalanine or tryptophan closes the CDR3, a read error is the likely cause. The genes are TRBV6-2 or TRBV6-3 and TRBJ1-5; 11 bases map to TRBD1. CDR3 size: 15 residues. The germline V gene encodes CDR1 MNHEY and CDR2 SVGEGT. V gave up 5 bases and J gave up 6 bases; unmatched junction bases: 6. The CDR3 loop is CASSDWTGGTQPQHL. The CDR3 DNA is TGTGCCAGCAGTGATTGGACAGGGGGCACTCAGCCCCAGCATCTT.

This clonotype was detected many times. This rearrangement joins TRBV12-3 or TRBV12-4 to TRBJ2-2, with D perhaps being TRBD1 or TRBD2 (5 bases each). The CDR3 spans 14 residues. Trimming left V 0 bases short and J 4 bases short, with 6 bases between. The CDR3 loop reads CASSLAGTTGELFF. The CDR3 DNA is TGTGCCAGCAGTTTAGCCGGGACCACCGGGGAGCTGTTTTTT.

CDR3 coding DNA: TGTGCCAGCAGCGGGGACAGGGGACCCTATGGCTACACCTTC. It yields the protein CASSGDRGPYGYTF. The V and J genes are TRBV6-1 and TRBJ1-2; 10 nucleotides agree with TRBD1. In germline, CDR1 is MNHNS, CDR2 SASEGT. V lost 6 bases to trimming and J lost 4 bases; unmatched junction nucleotides: 5. The CDR3 totals 14 residues.

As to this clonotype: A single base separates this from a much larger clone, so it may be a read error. The CDR3 loop is CTSRAGTPAVYEQYF. In DNA, the CDR3 is TGTACCAGCAGGGCCGGGACCCCAGCCGTATACGAGCAGTACTTC. This rearrangement joins TRBV6-2 or TRBV6-3 to TRBJ2-7; D tentatively reads TRBD1 or TRBD2 (5 bases each). Germline V lookup: CDR1 MNHEY, CDR2 SVGEGT. The CDR3 extends over 15 amino acids.

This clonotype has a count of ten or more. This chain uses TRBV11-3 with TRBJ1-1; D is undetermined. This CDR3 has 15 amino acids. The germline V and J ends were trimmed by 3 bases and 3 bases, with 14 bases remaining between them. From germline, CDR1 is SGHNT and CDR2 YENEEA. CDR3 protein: CASSFASLRDTEAFF. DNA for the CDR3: TGTGCCAGCAGCTTCGCCTCTTTGCGTGACACTGAAGCTTTCTTT.

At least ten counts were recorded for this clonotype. CDR3 loop: CSVVGGGEQFF. The CDR3 DNA reads TGCAGCGTTGTAGGGGGAGGTGAGCAGTTCTTC. This chain uses TRBV29-1 with TRBJ2-1; D tentatively fits TRBD1 or TRBD2 (6 bases each). Germline values: CDR1 SQVTM, CDR2 ANQGSEA. The CDR3 consists of 11 residues. The V end was cut by 4 bases, the J end by 9 bases, with 10 bases between.

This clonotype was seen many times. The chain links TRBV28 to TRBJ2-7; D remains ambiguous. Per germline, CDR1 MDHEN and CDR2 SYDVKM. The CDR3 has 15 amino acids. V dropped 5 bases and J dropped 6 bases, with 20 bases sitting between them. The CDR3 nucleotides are TGTGCCAGCAGTCTAAACATATTCCTAGGTGGCGAGCAGTACTTC. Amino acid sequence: CASSLNIFLGGEQYF.

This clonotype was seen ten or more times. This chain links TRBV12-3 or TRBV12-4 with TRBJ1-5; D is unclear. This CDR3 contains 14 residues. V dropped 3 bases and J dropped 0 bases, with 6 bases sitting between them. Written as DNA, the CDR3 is TGTGCCAGCAGTTTTATGGCTAGCAATCAGCCCCAGCATTTT. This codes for CASSFMASNQPQHF.

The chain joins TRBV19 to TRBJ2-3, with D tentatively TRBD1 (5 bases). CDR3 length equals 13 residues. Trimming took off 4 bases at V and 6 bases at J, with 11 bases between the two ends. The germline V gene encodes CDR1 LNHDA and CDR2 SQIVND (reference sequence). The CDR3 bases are TGTGCCAGTAGTACCGGGTACAGGGATACGCAGTATTTT. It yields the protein CASSTGYRDTQYF.

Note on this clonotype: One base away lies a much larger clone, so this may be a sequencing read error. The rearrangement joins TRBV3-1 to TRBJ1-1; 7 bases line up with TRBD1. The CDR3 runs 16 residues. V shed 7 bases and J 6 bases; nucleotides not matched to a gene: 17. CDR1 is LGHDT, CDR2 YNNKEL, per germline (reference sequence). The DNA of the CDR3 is TGTGCCAGCATCCCGATCGGGACAGCTCAGAGGGCTGAAGCTTTCTTT. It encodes CASIPIGTAQRAEAFF.

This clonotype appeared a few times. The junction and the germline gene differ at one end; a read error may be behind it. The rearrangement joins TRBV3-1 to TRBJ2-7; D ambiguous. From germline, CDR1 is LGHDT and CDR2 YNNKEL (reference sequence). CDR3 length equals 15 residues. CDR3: CASSQDKNIFYEHYF. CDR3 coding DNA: TGTGCCAGCAGCCAAGATAAGAACATATTCTACGAGCACTACTTC.

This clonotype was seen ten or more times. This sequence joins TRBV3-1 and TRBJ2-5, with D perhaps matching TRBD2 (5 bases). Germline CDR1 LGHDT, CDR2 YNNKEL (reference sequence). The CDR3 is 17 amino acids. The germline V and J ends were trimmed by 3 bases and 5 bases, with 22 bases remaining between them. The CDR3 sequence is CASSQGAWASLGETQYF. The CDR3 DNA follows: TGTGCCAGCAGCCAGGGTGCATGGGCTAGCCTTGGGGAGACCCAGTACTTC.

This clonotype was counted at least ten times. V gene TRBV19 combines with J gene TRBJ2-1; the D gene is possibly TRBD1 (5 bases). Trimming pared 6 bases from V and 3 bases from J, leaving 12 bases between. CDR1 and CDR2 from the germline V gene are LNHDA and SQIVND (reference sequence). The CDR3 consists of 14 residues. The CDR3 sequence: CASRMGPNYNEQFF. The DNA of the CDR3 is TGTGCCAGTAGGATGGGGCCTAACTACAATGAGCAGTTCTTC.

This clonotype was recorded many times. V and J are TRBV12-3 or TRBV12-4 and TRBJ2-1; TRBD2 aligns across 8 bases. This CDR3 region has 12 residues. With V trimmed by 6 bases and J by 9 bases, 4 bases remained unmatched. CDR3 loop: CASSQAGGEQFF. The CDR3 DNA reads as TGTGCCAGCAGCCAGGCGGGGGGTGAGCAGTTCTTC.

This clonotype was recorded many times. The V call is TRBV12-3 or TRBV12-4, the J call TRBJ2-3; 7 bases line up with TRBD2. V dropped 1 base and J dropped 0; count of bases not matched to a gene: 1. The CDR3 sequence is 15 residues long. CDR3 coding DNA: TGTGCCAGCAGTTTAGGAGCGGGAAGCACAGATACGCAGTATTTT. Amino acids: CASSLGAGSTDTQYF.